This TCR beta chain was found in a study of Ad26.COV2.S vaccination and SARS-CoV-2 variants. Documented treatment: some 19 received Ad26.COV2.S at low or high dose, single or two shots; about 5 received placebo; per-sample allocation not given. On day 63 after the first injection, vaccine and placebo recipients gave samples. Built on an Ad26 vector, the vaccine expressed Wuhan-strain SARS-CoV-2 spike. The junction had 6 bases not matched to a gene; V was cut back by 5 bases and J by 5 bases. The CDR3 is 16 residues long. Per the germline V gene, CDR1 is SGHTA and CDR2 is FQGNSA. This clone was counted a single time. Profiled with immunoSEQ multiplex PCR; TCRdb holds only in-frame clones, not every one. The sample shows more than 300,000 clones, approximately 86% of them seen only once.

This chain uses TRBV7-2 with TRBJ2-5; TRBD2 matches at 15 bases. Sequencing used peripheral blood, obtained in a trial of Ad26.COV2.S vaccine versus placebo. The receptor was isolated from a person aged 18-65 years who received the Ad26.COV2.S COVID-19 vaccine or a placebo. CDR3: CASSLGLAGGYETQYF. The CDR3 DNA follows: TGTGCCAGCAGCCTCGGACTAGCGGGGGGGTATGAGACCCAGTACTTC.